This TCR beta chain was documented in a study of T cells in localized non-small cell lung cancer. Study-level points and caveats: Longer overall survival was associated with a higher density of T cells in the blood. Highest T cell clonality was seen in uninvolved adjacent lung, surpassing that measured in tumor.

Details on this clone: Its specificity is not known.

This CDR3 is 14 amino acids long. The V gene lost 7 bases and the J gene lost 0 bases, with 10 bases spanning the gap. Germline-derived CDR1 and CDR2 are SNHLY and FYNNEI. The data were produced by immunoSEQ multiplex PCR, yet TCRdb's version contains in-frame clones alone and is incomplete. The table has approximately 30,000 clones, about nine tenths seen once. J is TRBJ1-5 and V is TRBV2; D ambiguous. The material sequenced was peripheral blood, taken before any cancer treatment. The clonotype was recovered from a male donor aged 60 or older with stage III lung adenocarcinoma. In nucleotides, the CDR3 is TGTGCCAGCACTGGGTCGTATAGCAATCAGCCCCAGCATTTT. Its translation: CASTGSYSNQPQHF.